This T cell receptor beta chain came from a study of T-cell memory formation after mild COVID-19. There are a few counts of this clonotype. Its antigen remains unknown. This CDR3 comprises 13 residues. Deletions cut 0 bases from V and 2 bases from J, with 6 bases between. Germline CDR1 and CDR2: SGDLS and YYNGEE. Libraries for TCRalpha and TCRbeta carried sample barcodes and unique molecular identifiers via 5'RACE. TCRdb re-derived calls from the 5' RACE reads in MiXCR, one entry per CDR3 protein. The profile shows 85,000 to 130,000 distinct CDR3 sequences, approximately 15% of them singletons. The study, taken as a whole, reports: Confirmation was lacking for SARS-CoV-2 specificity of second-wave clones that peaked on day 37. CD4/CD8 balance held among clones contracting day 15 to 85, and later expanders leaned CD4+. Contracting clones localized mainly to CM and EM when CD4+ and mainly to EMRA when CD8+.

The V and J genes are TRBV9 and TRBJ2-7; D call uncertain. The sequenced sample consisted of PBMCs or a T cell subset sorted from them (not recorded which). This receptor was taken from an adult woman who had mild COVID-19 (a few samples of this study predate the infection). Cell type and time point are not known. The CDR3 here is CASSVDATYEQYF. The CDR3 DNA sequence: TGTGCCAGCAGCGTAGATGCGACCTACGAGCAGTACTTC.